This entry is about one TCR beta chain. Other DNA variants within this sample encode the same CDR3. In the authors' methods: Amplified reference gene primers provided the basis for estimating nucleated cell counts. Some clones are missing from TCRdb's copy, which holds only in-frame ones; the method was immunoSEQ multiplex PCR. V and J calls and clone size are those listed in that table; D and trimming were worked out from the DNA. Among approximately 380,000 clones listed, less than 85% were seen once. V was pared by 3 bases and J by 5 bases, with 1 base of the junction left unmatched. This CDR3 region has 13 residues. From germline, CDR1 is LNHDA and CDR2 SQIVND (reference sequence). The sample is drawn from a study of blood T cell repertoires in COVID-19. On the study more broadly: Sites in the United States, Italy and Spain provided acute and convalescent COVID-19 samples. T cells, B-cell-depleted T cells, or PBMCs provided the cDNA or gDNA that served as material.

V usage is TRBV19 and J usage is TRBJ1-5; TRBD1 aligns across 7 bases. The TCR was taken from a woman aged 18-29 years with acute or convalescent COVID-19. Sample: peripheral blood. The CDR3 here is CASSIRGDQPQHF. The CDR3, as DNA: TGTGCCAGTAGTATCAGGGGGGATCAGCCCCAGCATTTT.